This T cell receptor beta chain was identified in a study of OX40 agonist ivuxolimab in advanced cancers. About the research overall: Partial responses were achieved by three patients: one hepatocellular carcinoma, two cutaneous melanoma. General study points: CD8+ T cells were the subset that, on average, had more expanded clones than CD4+.

The CDR3 extends over 16 amino acids. Germline CDR1 reads SGHAT; CDR2 reads FQNNGV. V was trimmed by 0 bases and J by 5 bases, leaving 16 bases between them. Clones were read by immunoSEQ multiplex PCR, and TCRdb kept only the in-frame ones, dropping some. The sample records some 70,000 clones, more than 70% being singletons. Comment on this clone: Its cognate antigen is unknown.

The gene calls are TRBV11-2 and TRBJ2-5, with D possibly matching TRBD2 (6 bases). This sample comprised CD4+ or CD8+ T cells sorted from blood, obtained in a trial of the OX40 agonist ivuxolimab. This clonotype was obtained from an adult with an advanced solid tumor such as melanoma, head and neck, liver or kidney cancer. The CDR3 nucleotides read TGTGCCAGCAGCTTAGATAGGGTCCGGGCGGGGGAGACCCAGTACTTC. It is translated as CASSLDRVRAGETQYF. The variable domain in full, with the rest retrieved from reference TRBV11-2 and TRBJ2-5, is EAGVAQSPRYKIIEKRQSVAFWCNPISGHATLYWYQQILGQGPKLLIQFQNNGVVDDSQLPKDRFSAERLKGVDSTLKIQPAKLEDSAVYLCASSLDRVRAGETQYFGPGTRLLVL.